The T cell receptor beta chain under discussion was sequenced for a study of OX40 agonist ivuxolimab in advanced cancers. The CDR3 spans 12 residues. Germline loops: CDR1 GTSNPN, CDR2 SVGIG (reference sequence). V lost 3 bases and J lost 11; bases outside the gene matches: 8. Only in-frame clones appear in the TCRdb table, and some are missing; sequencing was by immunoSEQ multiplex PCR. There are approximately 57,000 clones in the sample; nearly 85% occur only once, and 3% to 3.5% lies in the top ten. This clone was observed once. V usage is TRBV30 and J usage is TRBJ2-7; 9 nucleotides match TRBD1. The TCR sequence derives from an adult with an advanced solid tumor such as melanoma, head and neck, liver or kidney cancer. The sample in question was CD4+ or CD8+ T cells sorted from blood, obtained in a trial of the OX40 agonist ivuxolimab. CDR3 in amino acids: CAWSGADRGEYF. CDR3 DNA: TGTGCCTGGAGCGGGGCTGACAGGGGGGAGTACTTC.